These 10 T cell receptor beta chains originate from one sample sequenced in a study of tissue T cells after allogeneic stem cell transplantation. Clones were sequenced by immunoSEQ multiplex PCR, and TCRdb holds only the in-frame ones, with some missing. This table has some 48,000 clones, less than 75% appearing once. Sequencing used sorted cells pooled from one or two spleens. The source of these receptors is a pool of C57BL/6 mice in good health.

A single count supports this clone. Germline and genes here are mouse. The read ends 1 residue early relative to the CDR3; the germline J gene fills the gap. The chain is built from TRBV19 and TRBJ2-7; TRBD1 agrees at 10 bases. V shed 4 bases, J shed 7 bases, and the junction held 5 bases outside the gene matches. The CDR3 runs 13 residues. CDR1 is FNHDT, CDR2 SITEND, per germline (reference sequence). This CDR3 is CASSSGQGGEQYF. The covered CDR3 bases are TGTGCCAGCAGTTCAGGACAGGGGGGGGAACAGTAC. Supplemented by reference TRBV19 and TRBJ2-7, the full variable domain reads GGIITQTPKFLIGQEGQKLTLKCQQNFNHDTMYWYRQDSGKGLRLIYYSITENDLQKGDLSEGYDASREKKSSFSLTVTSAQKNEMAVFLCASSSGQGGEQYFGPGTRLTVL.

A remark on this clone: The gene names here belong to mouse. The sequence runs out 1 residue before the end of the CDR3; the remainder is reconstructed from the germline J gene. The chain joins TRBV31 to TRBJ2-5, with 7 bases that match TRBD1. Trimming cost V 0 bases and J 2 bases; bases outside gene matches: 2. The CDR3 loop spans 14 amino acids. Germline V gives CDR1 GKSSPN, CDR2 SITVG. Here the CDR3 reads CAWSLAGGQDTQYF. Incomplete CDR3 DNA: TGTGCCTGGAGTCTAGCAGGGGGCCAAGACACCCAGTAC.

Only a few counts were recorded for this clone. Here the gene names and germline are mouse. This chain's CDR3 is CASGDPGGSSYEQYF. The covered CDR3 bases are TGTGCCAGCGGTGATCCTGGGGGGAGCTCCTATGAACAGTAC. The chain is built from TRBV13-2 and TRBJ2-7, with 8 nucleotides matching TRBD2. The CDR3 goes on 1 residue after the read ends, and that part is filled in from the germline J gene. J was trimmed by 0 bases and V by 1 base; bases with no gene match: 3. The CDR3 runs 15 residues. Germline CDR1 and CDR2: NNHNN and SYGAGS (reference sequence).

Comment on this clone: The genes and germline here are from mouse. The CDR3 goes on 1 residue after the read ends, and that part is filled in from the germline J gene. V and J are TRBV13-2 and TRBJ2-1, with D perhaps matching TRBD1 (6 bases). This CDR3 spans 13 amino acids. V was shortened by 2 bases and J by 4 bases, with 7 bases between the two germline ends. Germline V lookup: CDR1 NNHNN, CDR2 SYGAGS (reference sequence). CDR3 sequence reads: CASGEGQYAEQFF. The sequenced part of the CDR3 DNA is TGTGCCAGCGGTGAGGGACAATATGCTGAGCAGTTC.

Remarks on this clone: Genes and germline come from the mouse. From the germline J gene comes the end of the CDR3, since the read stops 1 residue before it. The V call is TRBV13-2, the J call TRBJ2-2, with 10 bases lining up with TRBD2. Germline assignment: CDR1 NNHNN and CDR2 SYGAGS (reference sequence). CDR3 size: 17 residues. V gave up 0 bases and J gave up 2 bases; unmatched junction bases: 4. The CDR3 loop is CASGDALTGGNTGQLYF. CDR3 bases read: TGTGCCAGCGGTGATGCCCTGACTGGGGGGAACACCGGGCAGCTCTAC.

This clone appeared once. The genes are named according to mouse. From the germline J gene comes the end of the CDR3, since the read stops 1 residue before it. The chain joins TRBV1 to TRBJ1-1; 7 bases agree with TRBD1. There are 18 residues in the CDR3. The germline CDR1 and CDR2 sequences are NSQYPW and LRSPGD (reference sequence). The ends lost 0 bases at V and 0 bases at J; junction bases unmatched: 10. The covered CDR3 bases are TGCACCTGCAGTGCAGATTACCCGGGACAGAGTGCAAACACAGAAGTCTTC. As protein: CTCSADYPGQSANTEVF. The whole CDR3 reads CTCSADYPGQSANTEVFF. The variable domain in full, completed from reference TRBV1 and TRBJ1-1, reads VTLLEQNPRWRLVPRGQAVNLRCILKNSQYPWMSWYQQDLQKQLQWLFTLRSPGDKEVKSLPGADYLATRVTDTELRLQVANMSQGRTLYCTCSADYPGQSANTEVFFGKGTRLTVV.

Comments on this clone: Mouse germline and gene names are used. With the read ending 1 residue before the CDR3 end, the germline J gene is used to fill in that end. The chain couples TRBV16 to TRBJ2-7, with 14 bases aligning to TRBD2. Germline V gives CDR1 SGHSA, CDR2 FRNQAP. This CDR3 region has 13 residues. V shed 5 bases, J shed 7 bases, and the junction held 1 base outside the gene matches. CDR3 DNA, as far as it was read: TGTGCAAGCAGCCGGGACTGGGGGGGCGAACAGTAC. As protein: CASSRDWGGEQY. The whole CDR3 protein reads CASSRDWGGEQYF.

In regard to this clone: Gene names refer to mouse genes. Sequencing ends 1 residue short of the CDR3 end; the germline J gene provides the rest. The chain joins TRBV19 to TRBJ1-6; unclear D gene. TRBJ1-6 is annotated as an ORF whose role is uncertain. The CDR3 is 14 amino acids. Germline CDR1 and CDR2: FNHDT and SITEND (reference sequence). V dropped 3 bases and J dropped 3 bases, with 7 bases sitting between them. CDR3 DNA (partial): TGTGCCAGCAGTAAGACGGACTATAATTCGCCCCTCTAC. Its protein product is CASSKTDYNSPLY. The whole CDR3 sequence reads CASSKTDYNSPLYF.

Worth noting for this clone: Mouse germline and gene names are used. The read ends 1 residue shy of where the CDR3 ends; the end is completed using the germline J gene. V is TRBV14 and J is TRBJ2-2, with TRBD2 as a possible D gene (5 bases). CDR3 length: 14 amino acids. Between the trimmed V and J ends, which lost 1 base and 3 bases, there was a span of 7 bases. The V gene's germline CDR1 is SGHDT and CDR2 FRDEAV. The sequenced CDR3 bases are TGTGCCAGCAGTTTCAATGGGGACACCGGGCAGCTCTAC. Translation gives CASSFNGDTGQLY. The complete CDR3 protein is CASSFNGDTGQLYF.

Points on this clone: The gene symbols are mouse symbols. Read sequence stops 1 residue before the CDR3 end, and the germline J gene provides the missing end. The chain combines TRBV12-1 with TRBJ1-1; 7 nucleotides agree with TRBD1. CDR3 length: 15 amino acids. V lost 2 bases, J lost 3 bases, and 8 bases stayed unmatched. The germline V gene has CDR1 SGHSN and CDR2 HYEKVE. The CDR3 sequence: CASSPGQEGDTEVFF. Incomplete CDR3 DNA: TGTGCCAGCTCTCCCGGACAGGAGGGAGACACAGAAGTCTTC. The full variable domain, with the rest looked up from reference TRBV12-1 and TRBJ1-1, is DSGVVQSPRHIIKEKGGRSVLTCIPISGHSNVVWYQQTLGKELKFLIQHYEKVERDKGFLPSRFSVQQFDDYHSEMNMSALELEDSAMYFCASSPGQEGDTEVFFGKGTRLTVV.